Listed below are T cell receptor beta chains from one sample, sequenced in a study of vaccination and CD4 T cells after COVID-19. TCRdb ran MiXCR on the PCR reads and lists one entry per CDR3 protein. Of around 19,000 distinct CDR3 sequences listed, nearly 50% are singletons. Which antigens these TCRs recognize remains unknown. Sample: CD4+ T cells from blood, cultured in vitro. Source of these receptors: a human donor who had recovered from COVID-19. CDR3s include the opening cysteine and the closing phenylalanine or tryptophan. Each record gives: clone size, D gene, V gene, J gene, CDR3 protein, CDR3 DNA. D genes are given only for firm matches. Clone size, where shown, is once, few, many, or a class for clones that have expanded.

few	TRBD1	TRBV5-1	TRBJ1-1	CASSRPGQRDTEAFF	TGCGCCAGCAGCAGGCCGGGACAGAGGGACACTGAAGCTTTCTTT
-	-	TRBV6-1	TRBJ2-7	CASSEGIAVPYEQYF	TGTGCCAGCAGTGAAGGGATAGCGGTCCCCTACGAGCAGTACTTC
-	TRBD1	TRBV15	TRBJ1-1	CATSTGQGVLGTEAFF	TGTGCCACCAGCACCGGACAGGGGGTGTTAGGCACTGAAGCTTTCTTT
-	-	TRBV10-2	TRBJ2-7	CASSDRGMPGRYEQYF	TGCGCCAGCAGTGATCGGGGGATGCCCGGTAGGTACGAGCAGTACTTC
few	TRBD1	TRBV5-1	TRBJ1-1	CASSLYRGNTEAFF	TGCGCCAGCAGCTTGTACAGGGGGAACACTGAAGCTTTCTTT
few	TRBD1	TRBV19	TRBJ2-1	CASSPGQGSQYEQFF	TGTGCCAGTAGCCCTGGACAGGGCTCACAATATGAGCAGTTCTTC
-	-	TRBV6-2/TRBV6-3	TRBJ1-2	CASSSTTDYGYTF	TGTGCCAGCAGTTCTACTACAGACTATGGCTACACCTTC
-	TRBD1	TRBV5-1	TRBJ2-7	CASSPRQGAEYEQYF	TGCGCCAGCAGCCCCAGACAGGGGGCGGAATACGAGCAGTACTTC
-	TRBD1	TRBV6-2/TRBV6-3	TRBJ1-5	CASRDRVRQPQHF	TGTGCCAGCAGGGACAGGGTGAGACAGCCCCAGCATTTT
-	TRBD2	TRBV5-3	TRBJ2-7	CARSSYPISGNRDEQYF	TGTGCCAGAAGCTCATACCCTATTAGCGGGAATAGGGACGAGCAGTACTTC
-	TRBD1	TRBV7-9	TRBJ1-2	CASSAVRGGSYGYTF	TGTGCCAGCAGCGCAGTTCGAGGGGGCTCCTATGGCTACACCTTC
few	-	TRBV7-3	TRBJ2-3	CASSIQGGSDTQYF	TGTGCCAGCAGCATCCAGGGGGGGTCAGATACGCAGTATTTT
few	-	TRBV5-1	TRBJ1-2	CASSSDSYGYTF	TGCGCCAGCAGCTCCGACAGTTATGGCTACACCTTC
-	-	TRBV27	TRBJ2-1	CASPLDLTNEQFF	TGTGCCAGCCCGTTGGACCTAACAAATGAGCAGTTCTTC
-	TRBD2	TRBV11-3	TRBJ2-7	CASSGLSSGITSYEQYF	TGTGCCAGCAGCGGTCTGTCTAGCGGGATTACCTCCTACGAGCAGTACTTC
-	TRBD2	TRBV7-3	TRBJ2-3	CASSSTSGGGTDTQYF	TGTGCCAGCAGCTCCACTAGCGGGGGGGGCACAGATACGCAGTATTTT
-	TRBD1	TRBV19	TRBJ1-2	CASSIDGTGYGYTF	TGTGCCAGTAGTATCGATGGGACAGGCTATGGCTACACCTTC
-	-	TRBV5-5	TRBJ1-2	CASSLEGEGHGYTF	TGTGCCAGCAGCTTGGAAGGGGAGGGGCATGGCTACACCTTC
-	TRBD1	TRBV5-1	TRBJ1-2	CASSGTLQGADYGYTF	TGCGCCAGCAGCGGCACACTACAGGGGGCAGACTATGGCTACACCTTC
-	-	TRBV14	TRBJ1-1	CASSRGLGSNTEAFF	TGTGCCAGCAGTAGGGGATTGGGGTCGAACACTGAAGCTTTCTTT
-	-	TRBV10-3	TRBJ2-7	CAISEIGVEQYF	TGTGCCATCAGTGAGATTGGGGTCGAGCAGTACTTC
few	-	TRBV7-2	TRBJ2-2	CASSLVRRDTGELFF	TGTGCCAGCAGCTTAGTTCGGCGAGACACCGGGGAGCTGTTTTTT
-	-	TRBV18	TRBJ2-5	CASSVGLEGTQYF	TGTGCCAGCTCAGTGGGACTGGAAGGGACCCAGTACTTC
-	-	TRBV2	TRBJ1-2	CASSDGAGGNYGYTF	TGTGCCAGCAGTGACGGGGCAGGCGGGAACTATGGCTACACCTTC
-	TRBD2	TRBV5-4	TRBJ2-5	CASSFGGLAGAETQYF	TGTGCCAGCAGCTTTGGGGGACTAGCGGGAGCAGAGACCCAGTACTTC
-	TRBD2	TRBV7-2	TRBJ2-1	CASSRTSGNNEQFF	TGCGCCAGCAGCCGGACTAGCGGGAACAATGAGCAGTTCTTC
-	-	TRBV27	TRBJ2-3	CASSGAWTGTDTQYF	TGTGCCAGCAGTGGAGCTTGGACAGGCACAGATACGCAGTATTTT
-	-	TRBV14	TRBJ1-6	CASSQVGYDSPLHF	TGTGCCAGCAGCCAAGTGGGTTATGATTCACCCCTCCACTTT
-	-	TRBV19	TRBJ2-1	CASSIGTAYNEQFF	TGTGCCAGTAGTATCGGTACCGCTTACAATGAGCAGTTCTTC
-	-	TRBV28	TRBJ1-1	CASSLYGYGSGTEAFF	TGTGCCAGCAGTCTCTATGGTTACGGGTCGGGGACTGAAGCTTTCTTT
once	TRBD2	TRBV24-1	TRBJ2-1	CATSDSGLAGGDEQFF	TGTGCCACCAGTGATTCAGGACTAGCGGGAGGGGATGAGCAGTTCTTC